These 26 T cell receptor beta chains came from one sample sequenced in a study of cytomegalovirus exposure and HLA in healthy donors. With 60 Vbeta and 13 Jbeta primers, the PCR was carried out. Libraries were prepared by immunoSEQ multiplex PCR; TCRdb keeps only in-frame clonotypes and omits some of them. The table includes approximately 70,000 clones, roughly 64% detected once. Sequencing was done on a sample of PBMCs. The receptors derive from a man aged 40-49 years in good health and CMV-seropositive.

The chain uses TRBV27 and TRBJ1-1, with a weak D call TRBD1 (6 bases). CDR3 length: 18 residues. Deletions cut 2 bases from V and 5 bases from J, with 24 bases between. Germline values: CDR1 MNHEY, CDR2 SMNVEV (reference sequence). Here the CDR3 DNA reads TGTGCCAGCAGTTTACGAAGGTCCCAGGGTAGGGGGGGTACTGAAGCTTTCTTT. It translates to CASSLRRSQGRGGTEAFF.

This clone has more than one count but fewer than ten. This sequence joins TRBV4-3 and TRBJ1-3, with TRBD1 identical over 9 bases. CDR1 LGHNA and CDR2 YSLEER come from the germline V gene. V trimming: 0 bases; J trimming: 2 bases; junction bases outside the gene matches: 11. The length of the CDR3 is 19 residues. The CDR3 coding sequence is TGCGCCAGCAGCCAAGAAGGTCAGGACAGGGGAGACGCTGGAAACACCATATATTTT. Translated: CASSQEGQDRGDAGNTIYF.

This chain joins TRBV6-1 and TRBJ1-2, with 10 nucleotides matching TRBD1. Trimming took 7 bases from V and 4 from J; bases not matched to a gene: 9. Per germline, CDR1 MNHNS and CDR2 SASEGT. The CDR3 runs to 15 residues. CDR3 amino acids: CASIDRQGAGYGYTF. The CDR3 region has the DNA TGTGCCAGCATCGACCGACAGGGGGCTGGCTATGGCTACACCTTC.

V gene TRBV19 combines with J gene TRBJ1-1; D gene unclear. Trimming shortened V by 4 bases and J by 5 bases, and 8 bases separated the two germline ends. The CDR3 sequence is 12 residues long. CDR1 and CDR2 (germline): LNHDA, SQIVND (reference sequence). CDR3 region: CASSKRGTEAFF. The CDR3 DNA sequence: TGTGCCAGTAGTAAACGAGGAACTGAAGCTTTCTTT.

There are a few counts of this clone. This chain connects TRBV15 to TRBJ2-5; D gene uncertain. V gave up 1 base and J gave up 1 base, with 13 bases separating them. Per the germline V gene, CDR1 is LNHNV and CDR2 is YYDKDF (reference sequence). This CDR3 has 16 amino acids. The CDR3 spells CATSRAGALIQETQYF. The CDR3 region has the DNA TGTGCCACCAGCAGAGCAGGCGCGCTGATCCAAGAGACCCAGTACTTC.

The J gene is TRBJ2-1, the V gene TRBV5-1; D uncertain. The CDR3 length is 14 residues. Trimming left V 0 bases short and J 8 bases short, with 12 bases between. Germline lookup yields CDR1 SGHRS and CDR2 YFSETQ. The CDR3 loop is CASSLEVGRDEQFF. The CDR3 DNA follows: TGCGCCAGCAGCTTGGAAGTTGGTCGCGATGAGCAGTTCTTC.

This clone has more than one count but fewer than ten. The chain links TRBV5-1 to TRBJ2-5; D may be TRBD2 (7 bases). This CDR3 region has 14 residues. Trimming removed 3 bases from V and 1 base from J, with 10 bases in between. Germline V gene lookup returns CDR1 SGHRS and CDR2 YFSETQ. The CDR3 protein is CASSWRGGQETQYF. CDR3 in DNA: TGCGCCAGCAGCTGGAGGGGGGGCCAAGAGACCCAGTACTTC.

V usage is TRBV4-3 and J usage is TRBJ2-7; a weak D match, TRBD2 (6 bases). The CDR3 consists of 14 residues. V lost 2 bases and J 2 bases, leaving 10 bases between the germline ends. Germline-derived CDR1 and CDR2 are LGHNA and YSLEER. The CDR3 sequence is CASSQTAGTYEQYF. CDR3 nucleotide sequence: TGCGCCAGCAGCCAAACGGCGGGGACCTACGAGCAGTACTTC.

The gene calls are TRBV14 and TRBJ1-2, with 9 bases identical to TRBD1. V gave up 2 bases and J gave up 3 bases; unmatched junction bases: 1. Germline V gives CDR1 SGHDN, CDR2 FVKESK. The CDR3 sequence is 14 residues long. CDR3 protein: CASSQWTGDYGYTF. The CDR3 DNA follows: TGTGCCAGCAGCCAATGGACAGGGGACTATGGCTACACCTTC. The full variable domain, with the rest looked up from reference TRBV14 and TRBJ1-2, is EAGVTQFPSHSVIEKGQTVTLRCDPISGHDNLYWYRRVMGKEIKFLLHFVKESKQDESGMPNNRFLAERTGGTYSTLKVQPAELEDSGVYFCASSQWTGDYGYTFGSGTRLTVV.

This rearrangement joins TRBV18 to TRBJ1-1; D possibly corresponds to TRBD1 (5 bases). V dropped 5 bases and J dropped 3 bases, with 16 bases sitting between them. CDR1 is KGHSH and CDR2 is LQKENI in the germline V gene. The CDR3 is 15 amino acids. The CDR3 DNA reads TGTGCCAGCTCAGGGCGTCGGGGGGAGGACACTGAAGCTTTCTTT. This gives the protein CASSGRRGEDTEAFF.

V and J are TRBV2 and TRBJ2-7; 13 bases are shared with TRBD2. The germline V gene encodes CDR1 SNHLY and CDR2 FYNNEI. The CDR3 runs to 15 residues. V lost 3 bases to trimming and J lost 4 bases; unmatched junction nucleotides: 3. The CDR3 DNA is TGTGCCAGCAGTGAGACTAGCGGGAGGCTTTACGAGCAGTACTTC. Its translation: CASSETSGRLYEQYF. Supplemented by reference TRBV2 and TRBJ2-7, the full variable domain reads EPEVTQTPSHQVTQMGQEVILRCVPISNHLYFYWYRQILGQKVEFLVSFYNNEISEKSEIFDDQFSVERPDGSNFTLKIRSTKLEDSAMYFCASSETSGRLYEQYFGPGTRLTVT.

The V and J genes are TRBV19 and TRBJ1-5; TRBD1 matches 10 bases. Germline V lookup: CDR1 LNHDA, CDR2 SQIVND (reference sequence). The trim removed 5 bases at V and 2 bases at J, leaving 12 bases unmatched. The CDR3 runs to 18 residues. CDR3 sequence: CASSPRGQGSFGNQPQHF. The CDR3 DNA reads TGTGCCAGTAGTCCCCGGGGACAGGGGTCGTTCGGCAATCAGCCCCAGCATTTT.

The V and J genes are TRBV29-1 and TRBJ1-2; 9 bases map to TRBD1. This CDR3 region has 16 residues. J was trimmed by 2 bases and V by 3 bases; bases with no gene match: 10. Germline CDR1 and CDR2: SQVTM and ANQGSEA. CDR3 DNA: TGCAGCGTTGAGGCTTTTCCGGGACAGGGAAACTATGGCTACACCTTC. Its protein product is CSVEAFPGQGNYGYTF. The full variable domain, its missing parts supplied by reference TRBV29-1 and TRBJ1-2, is SAVISQKPSRDICQRGTSLTIQCQVDSQVTMMFWYRQQPGQSLTLIATANQGSEATYESGFVIDKFPISRPNLTFSTLTVSNMSPEDSSIYLCSVEAFPGQGNYGYTFGSGTRLTVV.

The V and J genes are TRBV29-1 and TRBJ1-2, with 7 bases lining up with TRBD1. After removal of 3 bases from V and 2 bases from J, the junction contained 9 bases not matched to a gene. The CDR3 is 15 amino acids. From germline, CDR1 is SQVTM and CDR2 ANQGSEA. CDR3 DNA sequence: TGCAGCGTTGACGAGTCCGAGACAGGGAACTATGGCTACACCTTC. Translating gives CSVDESETGNYGYTF.

V is TRBV7-2 and J is TRBJ2-3, with 8 bases fitting TRBD1. The CDR3 runs to 15 residues. After removal of 4 bases from V and 3 bases from J, the junction contained 6 bases not matched to a gene. The germline gives CDR1 SGHTA, CDR2 FQGNSA. CDR3 nucleotides: TGTGCCAGCAGCTCACAGGGGGGCAGAACAGATACGCAGTATTTT. Translation: CASSSQGGRTDTQYF.

This chain connects TRBV12-5 to TRBJ2-7; D is perhaps TRBD1 (6 bases). Trimming cost V 6 bases and J 5 bases, with 17 bases left between them. The CDR3 sequence is 14 residues long. Per germline, CDR1 LGHNT and CDR2 FRNRAP. The CDR3 coding sequence is TGTGCTAGTGGCCCAGAACCGAGGGGGAACGAGCAGTACTTC. It is translated as CASGPEPRGNEQYF.

This chain uses TRBV2 with TRBJ2-7; D gene ambiguous. The CDR3 is made up of 13 amino acids. The V and J ends lost 5 bases and 0 bases respectively, with 8 bases between them. Germline CDR1 is SNHLY and CDR2 is FYNNEI. CDR3 region: CASSYSTSYEQYF. The DNA for the CDR3 is TGTGCCAGCAGTTACAGTACCTCCTACGAGCAGTACTTC. Supplemented by reference TRBV2 and TRBJ2-7, the full variable domain reads EPEVTQTPSHQVTQMGQEVILRCVPISNHLYFYWYRQILGQKVEFLVSFYNNEISEKSEIFDDQFSVERPDGSNFTLKIRSTKLEDSAMYFCASSYSTSYEQYFGPGTRLTVT.

This chain joins TRBV7-8 and TRBJ1-5, with TRBD1 as a possible D gene (6 bases). With 5 bases removed from V and 0 bases from J, the gap between germline ends came to 11 bases. The CDR3 loop spans 15 amino acids. The germline CDR1 and CDR2 sequences are SGHVS and FQNEAQ. CDR3 protein: CASSPGQSSNQPQHF. The CDR3 coding sequence is TGTGCCAGCAGCCCAGGACAGTCTAGCAATCAGCCCCAGCATTTT.

The chain recombines TRBV5-1 with TRBJ1-5, with a possible D match to TRBD1 (6 bases). The CDR3 has 15 amino acids. Looked up from germline, CDR1 is SGHRS and CDR2 is YFSETQ. The V end was cut by 2 bases, the J end by 6 bases, with 15 bases between. CDR3 coding DNA: TGCGCCAGCAGCTTCCAGGGGCGCATCGGTCAGCCCCAGCATTTT. Protein sequence: CASSFQGRIGQPQHF.

CDR3: CASGTGGQNTEAFF. For the CDR3, the DNA is TGTGCTAGTGGAACCGGGGGGCAGAACACTGAAGCTTTCTTT. The V call is TRBV12-5, the J call TRBJ1-1, with a weak D call TRBD1 (6 bases). CDR3 length equals 14 residues. V dropped 6 bases and J dropped 1 base, with 12 bases sitting between them. Germline values: CDR1 LGHNT, CDR2 FRNRAP.

This clone was picked up a small number of times. The chain links TRBV6-5 to TRBJ1-2, with D unresolved. Germline loops: CDR1 MNHEY, CDR2 SVGAGI. V dropped 2 bases and J dropped 8 bases, with 12 bases sitting between them. The CDR3 loop spans 13 amino acids. DNA of the CDR3: TGTGCCAGCAGTTACGATTCCGGAGAGGGCTACACCTTC. It specifies CASSYDSGEGYTF.

The chain carries TRBV29-1 and TRBJ1-1; D not certain. Germline CDR1 and CDR2: SQVTM and ANQGSEA. V lost 6 bases, J lost 5 bases, and 16 bases lay in between. The CDR3 consists of 13 residues. The DNA of the CDR3 is TGCAGCGTCTACGACCACGCGGGGACTGAAGCTTTCTTT. Amino acids: CSVYDHAGTEAFF.

The J gene is TRBJ1-1, the V gene TRBV19; maybe TRBD1 (5 bases). Looked up from germline, CDR1 is LNHDA and CDR2 is SQIVND (reference sequence). Trimming removed 5 bases at V and 5 bases at J, with 9 bases between. The CDR3 loop spans 12 amino acids. DNA for the CDR3: TGTGCCAGTAGTGGGGGACTTACTGAAGCTTTCTTT. Encoded protein: CASSGGLTEAFF.

The V gene is TRBV6-5, the J gene TRBJ1-1, with 9 positions matching TRBD1. From germline, CDR1 is MNHEY and CDR2 SVGAGI. V lost 7 bases, J lost 3 bases, and 6 bases stayed unmatched. This CDR3 comprises 14 residues. The CDR3 coding sequence is TGTGCCAGCAATAGACAGGGGGGGGACACTGAAGCTTTCTTT. Translation gives CASNRQGGDTEAFF.

V gene TRBV19 combines with J gene TRBJ1-2; tentatively, D is TRBD1 (5 bases). The CDR3 consists of 14 residues. Trimming pared 5 bases from V and 2 bases from J, leaving 12 bases between. Looked up from germline, CDR1 is LNHDA and CDR2 is SQIVND (reference sequence). The CDR3 nucleotides are TGTGCCAGTAGTGTACAGGCGGGGAACTATGGCTACACCTTC. This translates into CASSVQAGNYGYTF.

This clone appeared a few times. The chain recombines TRBV6-6 with TRBJ1-5; 9 nucleotides match TRBD1. The CDR3 totals 16 residues. With V trimmed by 6 bases and J by 1 base, 7 bases remained unmatched. Looked up from germline, CDR1 is MNHNY and CDR2 is SVGAGI (reference sequence). The CDR3 nucleotides read TGTGCCAGCAGGCACGGACAGGGGATCAGCAATCAGCCCCAGCATTTT. It codes for CASRHGQGISNQPQHF.